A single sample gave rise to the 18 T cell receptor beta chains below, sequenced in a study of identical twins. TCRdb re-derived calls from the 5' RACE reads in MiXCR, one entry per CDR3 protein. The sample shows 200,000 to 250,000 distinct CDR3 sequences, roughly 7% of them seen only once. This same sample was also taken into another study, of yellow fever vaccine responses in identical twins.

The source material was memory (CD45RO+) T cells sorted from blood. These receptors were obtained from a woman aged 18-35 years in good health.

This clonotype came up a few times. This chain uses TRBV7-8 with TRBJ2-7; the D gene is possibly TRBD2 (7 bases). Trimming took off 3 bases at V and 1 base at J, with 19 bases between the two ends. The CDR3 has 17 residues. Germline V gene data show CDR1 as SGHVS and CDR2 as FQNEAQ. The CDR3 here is CASSFSSGTQLSYEQYF. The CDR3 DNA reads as TGTGCCAGCAGCTTTTCAAGCGGGACACAATTGTCCTACGAGCAGTACTTC. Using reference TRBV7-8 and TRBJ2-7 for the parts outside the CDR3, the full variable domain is GAGVSQSPRYKVAKRGQDVALRCDPISGHVSLFWYQQALGQGPEFLTYFQNEAQLDKSGLPSDRFFAERPEGSVSTLKIQRTQQEDSAVYLCASSFSSGTQLSYEQYFGPGTRLTVT.

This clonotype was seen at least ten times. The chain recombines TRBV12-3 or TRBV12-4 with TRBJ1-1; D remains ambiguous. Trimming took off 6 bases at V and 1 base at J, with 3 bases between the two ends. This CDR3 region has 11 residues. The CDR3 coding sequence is TGTGCCAGCAGGTGGAACACTGAAGCTTTCTTT. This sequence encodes CASRWNTEAFF.

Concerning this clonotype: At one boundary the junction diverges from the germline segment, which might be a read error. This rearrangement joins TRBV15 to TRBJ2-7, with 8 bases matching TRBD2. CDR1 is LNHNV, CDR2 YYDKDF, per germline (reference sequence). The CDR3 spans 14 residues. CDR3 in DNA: TGTGCCACCAGCCGAGAGCGGGGGCTTCACGAGCAGTACTTC. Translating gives CATSRERGLHEQYF.

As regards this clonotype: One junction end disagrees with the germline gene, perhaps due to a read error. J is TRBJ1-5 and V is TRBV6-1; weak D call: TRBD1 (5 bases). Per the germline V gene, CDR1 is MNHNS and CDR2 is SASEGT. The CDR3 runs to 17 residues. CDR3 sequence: CASSEAFFDSVNQPLHF. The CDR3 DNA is TGTGCCAGCAGTGAAGCGTTTTTTGACAGCGTCAATCAGCCCCTGCATTTT.

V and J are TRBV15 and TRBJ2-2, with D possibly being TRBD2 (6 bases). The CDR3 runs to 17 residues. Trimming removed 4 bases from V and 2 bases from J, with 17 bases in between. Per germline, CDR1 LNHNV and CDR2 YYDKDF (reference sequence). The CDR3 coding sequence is TGTGCCACCAGCAACCCCCGAGCGGGCATTAACACCGGGGAGCTGTTTTTT. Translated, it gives CATSNPRAGINTGELFF.

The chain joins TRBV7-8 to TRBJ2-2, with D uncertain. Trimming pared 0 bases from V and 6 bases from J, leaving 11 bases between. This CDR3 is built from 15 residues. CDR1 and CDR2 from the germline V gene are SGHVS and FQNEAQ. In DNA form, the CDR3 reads TGTGCCAGCAGCTTAGCGGTCTGGGCACCCGGGGAGCTGTTTTTT. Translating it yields CASSLAVWAPGELFF.

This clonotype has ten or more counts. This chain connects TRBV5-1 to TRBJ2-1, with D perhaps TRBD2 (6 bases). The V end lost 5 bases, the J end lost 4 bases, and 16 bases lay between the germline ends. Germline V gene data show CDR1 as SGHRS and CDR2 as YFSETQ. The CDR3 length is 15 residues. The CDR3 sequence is CASSRRDPEYNEQFF. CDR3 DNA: TGCGCCAGCAGTCGGCGGGACCCTGAGTACAATGAGCAGTTCTTC. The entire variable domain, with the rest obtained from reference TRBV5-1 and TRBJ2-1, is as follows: KAGVTQTPRYLIKTRGQQVTLSCSPISGHRSVSWYQQTPGQGLQFLFEYFSETQRNKGNFPGRFSGRQFSNSRSEMNVSTLELGDSALYLCASSRRDPEYNEQFFGPGTRLTVL.

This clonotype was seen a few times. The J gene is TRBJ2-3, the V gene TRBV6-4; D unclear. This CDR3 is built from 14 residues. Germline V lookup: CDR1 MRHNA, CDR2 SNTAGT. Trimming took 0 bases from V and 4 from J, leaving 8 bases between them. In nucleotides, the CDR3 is TGTGCCAGCAGTGACTCCGGGCCGTCAGATACGCAGTATTTT. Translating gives CASSDSGPSDTQYF.

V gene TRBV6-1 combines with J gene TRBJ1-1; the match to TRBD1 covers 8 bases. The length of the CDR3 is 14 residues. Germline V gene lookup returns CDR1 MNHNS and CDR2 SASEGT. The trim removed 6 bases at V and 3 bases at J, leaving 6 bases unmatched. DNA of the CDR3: TGTGCCAGCAGCTCAGGGGGCTTGGACACTGAAGCTTTCTTT. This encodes CASSSGGLDTEAFF.

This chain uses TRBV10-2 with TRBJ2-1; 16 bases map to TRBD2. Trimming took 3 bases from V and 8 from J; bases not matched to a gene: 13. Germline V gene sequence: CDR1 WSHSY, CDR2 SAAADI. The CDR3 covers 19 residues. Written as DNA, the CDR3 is TGCGCCAGCAGTGACCAAACGGGACTAGCGGGAGGGCCGTTGTATGAGCAGTTCTTC. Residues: CASSDQTGLAGGPLYEQFF.

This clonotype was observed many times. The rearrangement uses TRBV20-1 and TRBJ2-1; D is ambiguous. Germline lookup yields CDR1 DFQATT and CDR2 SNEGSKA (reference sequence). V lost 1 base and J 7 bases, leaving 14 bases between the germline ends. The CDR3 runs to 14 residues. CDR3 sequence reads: CSARGQVWLNEQFF. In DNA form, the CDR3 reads TGCAGTGCTAGAGGACAAGTTTGGCTTAATGAGCAGTTCTTC.

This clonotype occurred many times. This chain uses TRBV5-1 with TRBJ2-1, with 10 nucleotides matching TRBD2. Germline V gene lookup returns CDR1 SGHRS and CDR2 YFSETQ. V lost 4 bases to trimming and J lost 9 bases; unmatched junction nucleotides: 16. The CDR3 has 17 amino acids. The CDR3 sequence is CASSRAGLAVARGEQFF. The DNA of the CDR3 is TGCGCCAGCAGCCGAGCCGGACTAGCGGTTGCGAGAGGTGAGCAGTTCTTC.

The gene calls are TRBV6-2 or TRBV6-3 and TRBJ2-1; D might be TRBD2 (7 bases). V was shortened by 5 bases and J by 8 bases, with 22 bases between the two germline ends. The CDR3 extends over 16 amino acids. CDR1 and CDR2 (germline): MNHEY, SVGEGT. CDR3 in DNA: TGTGCCAGCAGTCGAGGGGGGGCTAGGGGGGTGGATGAGCAGTTCTTC. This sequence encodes CASSRGGARGVDEQFF.

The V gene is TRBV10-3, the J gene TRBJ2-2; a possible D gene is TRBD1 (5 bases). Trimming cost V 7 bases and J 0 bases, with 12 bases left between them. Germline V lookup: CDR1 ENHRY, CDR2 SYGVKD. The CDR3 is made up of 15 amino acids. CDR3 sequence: CAINHRQTNTGELFF. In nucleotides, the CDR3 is TGTGCCATCAATCACCGACAGACGAACACCGGGGAGCTGTTTTTT.

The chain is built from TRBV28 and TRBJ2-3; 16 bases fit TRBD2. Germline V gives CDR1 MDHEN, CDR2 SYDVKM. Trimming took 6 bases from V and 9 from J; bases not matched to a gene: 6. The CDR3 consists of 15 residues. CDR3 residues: CASSSGTSGRVTQYF. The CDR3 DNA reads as TGTGCCAGCAGCAGTGGGACTAGCGGGAGGGTAACGCAGTATTTT.

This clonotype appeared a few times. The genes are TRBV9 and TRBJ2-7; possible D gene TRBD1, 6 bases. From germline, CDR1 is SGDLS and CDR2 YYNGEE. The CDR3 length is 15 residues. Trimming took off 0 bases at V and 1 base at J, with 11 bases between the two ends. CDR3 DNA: TGTGCCAGCAGCGTAGCTTGGGACAATTCCTACGAGCAGTACTTC. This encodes CASSVAWDNSYEQYF. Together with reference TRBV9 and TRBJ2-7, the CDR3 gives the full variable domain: DSGVTQTPKHLITATGQRVTLRCSPRSGDLSVYWYQQSLDQGLQFLIQYYNGEERAKGNILERFSAQQFPDLHSELNLSSLELGDSALYFCASSVAWDNSYEQYFGPGTRLTVT.

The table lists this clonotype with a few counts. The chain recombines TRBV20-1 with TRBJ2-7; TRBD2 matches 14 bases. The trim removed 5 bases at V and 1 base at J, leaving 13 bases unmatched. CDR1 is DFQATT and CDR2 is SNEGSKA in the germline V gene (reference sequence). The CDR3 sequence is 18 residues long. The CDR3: CSAPKGGLAGVGSYEQYF. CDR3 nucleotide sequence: TGCAGTGCTCCTAAAGGGGGACTAGCGGGAGTAGGATCCTACGAGCAGTACTTC.

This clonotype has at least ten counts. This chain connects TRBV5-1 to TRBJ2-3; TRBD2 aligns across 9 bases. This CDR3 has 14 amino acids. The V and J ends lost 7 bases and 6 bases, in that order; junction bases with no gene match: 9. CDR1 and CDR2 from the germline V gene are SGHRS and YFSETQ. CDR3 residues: CASATGTSMDTQYF. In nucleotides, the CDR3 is TGCGCCAGCGCCACCGGGACTAGCATGGATACGCAGTATTTT.